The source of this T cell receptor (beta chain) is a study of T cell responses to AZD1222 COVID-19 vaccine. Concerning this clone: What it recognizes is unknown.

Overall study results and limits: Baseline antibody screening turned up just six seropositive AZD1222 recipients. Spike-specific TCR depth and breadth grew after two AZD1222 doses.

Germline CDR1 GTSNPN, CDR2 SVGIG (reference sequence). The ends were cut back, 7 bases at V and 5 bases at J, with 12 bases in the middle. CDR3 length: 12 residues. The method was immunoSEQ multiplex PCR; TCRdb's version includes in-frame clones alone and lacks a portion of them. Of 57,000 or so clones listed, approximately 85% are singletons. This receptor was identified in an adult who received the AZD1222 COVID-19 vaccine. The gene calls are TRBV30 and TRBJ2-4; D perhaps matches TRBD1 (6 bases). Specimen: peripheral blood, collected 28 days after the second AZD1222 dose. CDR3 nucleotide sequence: TGTGCCTCGACCCGGACAGAAAACATTCAGTACTTC. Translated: CASTRTENIQYF.